This T cell receptor beta chain appears in the sequencing data of a study of T cells in Graves' hyperthyroidism and ophthalmopathy. Details on this clonotype: Its antigen is not known.

Using RNA transcripts as the source, TCR beta CDR3 regions were amplified. HTBI primers drove first-round RT-PCR of the TCR CDR3. TCRdb itself ran the multiplex PCR reads through MiXCR, one entry per CDR3 protein. The top ten hold 25% to 30% of the sample, which has around 300,000 distinct CDR3 sequences, 20% to 30% seen once. General study findings and limits: Ophthalmopathy was model-predicted a median about 6.9 months pre-onset.

CDR1 is SQVTM, CDR2 ANQGSEA, per germline. V lost 7 bases, J lost 4 bases, and 16 bases lay in between. The CDR3 totals 13 residues. The V and J genes are TRBV29-1 and TRBJ2-5; TRBD1 is a possible D gene (6 bases). Sequenced material: blood. This TCR was recovered from a man aged 35 to 55 with Graves' hyperthyroidism that later progressed to Graves' ophthalmopathy. Written as DNA, the CDR3 is TGCAGCGGGGGGCAGCCCGCGGGAGAGACCCAGTACTTC. Its protein product is CSGGQPAGETQYF.